The rows below give T cell receptor beta chains drawn from one sample of a study of cytomegalovirus exposure and HLA in healthy donors. Sequencing was performed with immunoSEQ multiplex PCR; in TCRdb, only in-frame clones are kept and a portion is missing. The sample contains about 130,000 clones, 70% to 85% of which appear only once. The sample taken for sequencing was PBMCs. Receptors originate from a woman younger than 35 in good health and CMV-seropositive. The CDR3 runs from the conserved cysteine through the conserved F or W. Fields, in order: D gene, J gene, CDR3 length, V gene, clone size, CDR3 protein, CDR3 DNA. D genes are given only for firm matches. Expanded clones are given a class, and other clones once, few, many or no size at all.

TRBD1	TRBJ1-5	14	TRBV5-6	few	CASSLQGYNQPQHF	TGTGCCAGCAGCCTACAGGGGTACAATCAGCCCCAGCATTTT
NA	TRBJ2-1	15	TRBV6-5	NA	CASSSSAFPYNEQFF	TGTGCCAGCAGTTCCAGCGCGTTTCCCTACAATGAGCAGTTCTTC
NA	TRBJ2-5	13	TRBV5-1	NA	CASSLDSQETQYF	TGCGCCAGCAGCTTGGACAGCCAAGAGACCCAGTACTTC
NA	TRBJ1-2	15	TRBV7-8	NA	CASSLAPAAGDGYTF	TGTGCCAGCAGCTTAGCCCCCGCGGCAGGGGATGGCTACACCTTC
NA	TRBJ2-4	16	TRBV27	NA	CASSSGLLIAKNIQYF	TGTGCCAGCAGTTCGGGACTCTTAATAGCCAAAAACATTCAGTACTTC
TRBD1	TRBJ1-6	16	TRBV27	NA	CASSLRAGGTNSPLHF	TGTGCCAGCAGTCTTCGGGCAGGGGGCACAAATTCACCCCTCCACTTT
NA	TRBJ1-3	19	TRBV12-2	once	CASRPRDRWIIASGNTIYF	TGTGCAAGTCGCCCCCGGGACAGGTGGATAATCGCGTCTGGAAACACCATATATTTT
NA	TRBJ2-5	15	TRBV5-4	NA	CASSLEVGKGGAQYF	TGTGCCAGCAGCTTGGAGGTCGGCAAGGGGGGGGCCCAGTACTTC
NA	TRBJ1-6	17	TRBV15	few	CATSPQGPRAYNSPLHF	TGTGCCACCAGCCCTCAAGGCCCGAGGGCCTATAATTCACCCCTCCACTTT
TRBD2	TRBJ2-1	15	TRBV6-1	NA	CASSGTSGVYNEQFF	TGTGCCAGCAGTGGGACTAGCGGGGTCTACAATGAGCAGTTCTTC
NA	TRBJ1-1	13	TRBV29-1	NA	CSVRRQPNTEAFF	TGCAGCGTACGTAGACAGCCAAACACTGAAGCTTTCTTT
NA	TRBJ1-4	15	TRBV7-9	once	CASSSGGSGSEKLFF	TGTGCCAGCAGCTCGGGTGGGAGCGGCAGTGAAAAACTGTTTTTT
TRBD1	TRBJ2-3	16	TRBV5-1	few	CASSDTGGLGTDTQYF	TGCGCCAGCAGCGACACAGGGGGACTCGGCACAGATACGCAGTATTTT
NA	TRBJ2-7	15	TRBV6-1	NA	CASIPLGGATYEQYF	TGTGCCAGCATTCCCCTTGGGGGCGCTACCTACGAGCAGTACTTC
TRBD1	TRBJ2-5	14	TRBV19	NA	CASSPRQGSETQYF	TGTGCCAGTAGTCCTCGACAGGGGAGCGAGACCCAGTACTTC
NA	TRBJ2-3	14	TRBV5-1	NA	CASSPGLSTDTQYF	TGCGCCAGCAGCCCGGGACTGAGCACAGATACGCAGTATTTT
NA	TRBJ2-1	13	TRBV2	NA	CASSPTLYNEQFF	TGTGCCAGCAGCCCTACTTTGTACAATGAGCAGTTCTTC
NA	TRBJ2-3	13	TRBV29-1	NA	CSVEFPSTDTQYF	TGCAGCGTTGAATTCCCTAGCACAGATACGCAGTATTTT
TRBD2	TRBJ2-3	14	TRBV7-3	NA	CASRRGGSTDTQYF	TGTGCCAGCAGGCGCGGGGGTAGCACAGATACGCAGTATTTT
NA	TRBJ1-1	13	TRBV19	NA	CASSIRHLTEAFF	TGTGCCAGTAGTATCAGGCACCTCACTGAAGCTTTCTTT
NA	TRBJ1-6	15	TRBV5-6	NA	CASTPGGGQNSPLHF	TGTGCCAGCACCCCCGGCGGGGGGCAGAATTCACCCCTCCACTTT
TRBD1	TRBJ1-6	15	TRBV19	NA	CASSRLQGGDSPLHF	TGTGCCAGTAGTAGATTACAGGGGGGAGATTCACCCCTCCACTTT
NA	TRBJ2-5	14	TRBV2	NA	CASASAGAQETQYF	TGTGCCAGCGCCTCTGCGGGGGCCCAAGAGACCCAGTACTTC
TRBD1	TRBJ2-1	16	TRBV15	NA	CATSRMGQGLYNEQFF	TGTGCCACCAGCAGAATGGGACAGGGGCTATACAATGAGCAGTTCTTC
TRBD1	TRBJ2-7	16	TRBV7-8	once	CASSPRPGQGVYEQYF	TGTGCCAGCAGCCCACGCCCCGGACAGGGGGTCTACGAGCAGTACTTC
NA	TRBJ2-5	13	TRBV7-9	NA	CASSLPSDATQYF	TGTGCCAGCAGCTTGCCTAGCGACGCGACCCAGTACTTC
NA	TRBJ2-5	13	TRBV27	NA	CASSFEGMETQYF	TGTGCCAGCAGTTTTGAGGGCATGGAGACCCAGTACTTC